These 9 T cell receptor beta chains originate from one sample sequenced in a study of technical replicates of blood from a few donors. TCRdb's table, derived via immunoSEQ multiplex PCR, lists solely in-frame clones and lacks some. This table has about 63,000 clones, about 87% appearing once. Sequencing was carried out using PBMCs. The source is a human donor in good health. Some clones in this sample may be carry-over from other donors' samples.

This clone was seen more than once but under ten times. The CDR3: CASSELGEDTEAFF. DNA of the CDR3: TGTGCCAGCAGTGAACTGGGAGAGGACACTGAAGCTTTCTTT. The V gene is TRBV2, the J gene TRBJ1-1; no clear D. This CDR3 has 14 residues. Looked up from germline, CDR1 is SNHLY and CDR2 is FYNNEI. The V and J ends lost 2 bases and 3 bases respectively, with 10 bases between them.

A note on this clone: One end of the junction does not line up with germline, which may come from a read error. The gene calls are TRBV4-2 and TRBJ2-7; no clear D. This CDR3 spans 12 amino acids. Germline assignment: CDR1 LGHNA and CDR2 YNFKEQ. The CDR3 DNA sequence: TGTGCCAGCAGTCAAGCAGGAAACGAGCAGTACTTC. Protein product: CASSQAGNEQYF.

The CDR3 DNA is TGTGCCAGCAGTGACCCCGGACAGGGAATTTCACCCCTCCACTTT. This encodes CASSDPGQGISPLHF. The chain combines TRBV6-1 with TRBJ1-6; 8 nucleotides line up with TRBD1. The CDR3 covers 15 residues. Germline V gives CDR1 MNHNS, CDR2 SASEGT. V shed 3 bases, J shed 9 bases, and the junction held 7 bases outside the gene matches.

This clone was seen only once. The CDR3 bases are TGTGCCAGCAGCGCCGGACAGATTAATGAAAAACTGTTTTTT. Translating it yields CASSAGQINEKLFF. The chain carries TRBV5-8 and TRBJ1-4; a possible D gene is TRBD1 (6 bases). CDR3 length equals 14 residues. CDR1 and CDR2 from the germline V gene are SGHTS and YDEGEE. V lost 4 bases and J 4 bases, leaving 11 bases between the germline ends.

The chain carries TRBV4-2 and TRBJ2-1, with 10 bases that match TRBD2. CDR1 is LGHNA and CDR2 is YNFKEQ in the germline V gene. V was clipped by 0 bases and J by 1 base; unmatched bases: 12. The CDR3 spans 20 residues. The chain's CDR3 is CASSQEGLAEARLSYNEQFF. The CDR3 DNA sequence: TGTGCCAGCAGCCAAGAAGGACTAGCGGAGGCGCGGTTATCCTACAATGAGCAGTTCTTC.

This chain links TRBV30 with TRBJ1-2; 9 nucleotides agree with TRBD1. Germline assignment: CDR1 GTSNPN and CDR2 SVGIG (reference sequence). V trimming: 5 bases; J trimming: 4 bases; junction bases outside the gene matches: 2. The CDR3 length is 12 residues. The CDR3 DNA is TGTGCCTGGGACAGGGGGTTCTATGGCTACACCTTC. It translates to CAWDRGFYGYTF.

This clone was seen a single time. The chain has TRBV7-9 and TRBJ1-5; D is uncertain. CDR3 length equals 14 residues. Germline V CDR1 and CDR2: SEHNR, FQNEAQ (reference sequence). Trimming removed 1 base from V and 5 bases from J, with 9 bases in between. DNA for the CDR3: TGTGCCAGCAGCTTAGGGGCAGAGCATCAGCCCCAGCATTTT. As protein: CASSLGAEHQPQHF.

This clone was detected only a few times. The chain employs TRBV4-2 and TRBJ1-1; 7 bases line up with TRBD1. Looked up from germline, CDR1 is LGHNA and CDR2 is YNFKEQ. V was clipped by 4 bases and J by 3 bases; unmatched bases: 8. The length of the CDR3 is 15 residues. The DNA of the CDR3 is TGTGCCAGCAGCCTAACAGGGGAGGAGGACACTGAAGCTTTCTTT. Its protein is CASSLTGEEDTEAFF.

The V gene is TRBV6-5, the J gene TRBJ2-2, with TRBD2 as a possible D gene (5 bases). Germline V gene lookup returns CDR1 MNHEY and CDR2 SVGAGI. Trimming removed 10 bases from V and 9 bases from J, with 18 bases in between. This CDR3 is 13 amino acids long. For the CDR3, the DNA is TGTGCCACCGCCCTGAGGGCGGCGAGGGAGCTGTTTTTT. Translated: CATALRAARELFF.